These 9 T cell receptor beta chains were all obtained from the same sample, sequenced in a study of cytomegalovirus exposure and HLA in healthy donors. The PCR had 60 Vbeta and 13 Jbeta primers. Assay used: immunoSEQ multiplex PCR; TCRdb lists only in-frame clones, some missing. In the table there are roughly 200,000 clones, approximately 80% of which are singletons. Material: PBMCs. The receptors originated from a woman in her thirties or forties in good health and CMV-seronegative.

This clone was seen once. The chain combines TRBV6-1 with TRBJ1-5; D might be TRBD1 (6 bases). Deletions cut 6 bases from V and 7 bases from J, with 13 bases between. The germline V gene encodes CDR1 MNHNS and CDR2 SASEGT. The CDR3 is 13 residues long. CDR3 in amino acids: CASSPQGDQPQHF. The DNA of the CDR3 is TGTGCCAGCAGCCCACAGGGTGACCAGCCCCAGCATTTT.

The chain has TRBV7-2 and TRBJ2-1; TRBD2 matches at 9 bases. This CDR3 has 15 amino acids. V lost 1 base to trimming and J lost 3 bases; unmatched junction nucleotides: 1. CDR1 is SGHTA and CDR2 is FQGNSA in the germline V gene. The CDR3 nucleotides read TGTGCCAGCAGCTTAGATAGCGGGGGCTACAATGAGCAGTTCTTC. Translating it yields CASSLDSGGYNEQFF. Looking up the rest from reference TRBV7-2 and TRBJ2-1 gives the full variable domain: GAGVSQSPSNKVTEKGKDVELRCDPISGHTALYWYRQSLGQGLEFLIYFQGNSAPDKSGLPSDRFSAERTGGSVSTLTIQRTQQEDSAVYLCASSLDSGGYNEQFFGPGTRLTVL.

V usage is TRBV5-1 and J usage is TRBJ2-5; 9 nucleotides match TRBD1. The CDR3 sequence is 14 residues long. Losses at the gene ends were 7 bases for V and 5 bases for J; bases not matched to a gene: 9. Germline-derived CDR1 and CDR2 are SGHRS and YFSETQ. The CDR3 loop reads CASGSGQGRETQYF. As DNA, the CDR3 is TGCGCCAGCGGTTCTGGACAGGGGAGGGAGACCCAGTACTTC.

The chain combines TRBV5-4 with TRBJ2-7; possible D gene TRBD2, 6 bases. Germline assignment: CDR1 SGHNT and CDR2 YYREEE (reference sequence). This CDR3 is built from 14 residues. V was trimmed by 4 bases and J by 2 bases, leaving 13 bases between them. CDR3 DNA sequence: TGTGCCAGCAGCCGCGGAGGGTCCACCTACGAGCAGTACTTC. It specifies CASSRGGSTYEQYF.

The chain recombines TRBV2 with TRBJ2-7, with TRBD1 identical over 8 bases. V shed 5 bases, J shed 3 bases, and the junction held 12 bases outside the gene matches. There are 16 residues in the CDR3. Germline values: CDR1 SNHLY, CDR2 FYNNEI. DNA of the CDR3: TGTGCCAGCAGTTATCTCCCGGGACAGGACTTCTACGAGCAGTACTTC. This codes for CASSYLPGQDFYEQYF.

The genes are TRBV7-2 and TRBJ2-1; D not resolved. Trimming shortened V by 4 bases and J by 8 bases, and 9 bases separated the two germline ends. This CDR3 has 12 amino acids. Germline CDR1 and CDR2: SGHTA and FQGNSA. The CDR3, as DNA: TGTGCCAGCAGCTCCCTCTCCCATGAGCAGTTCTTC. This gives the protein CASSSLSHEQFF.

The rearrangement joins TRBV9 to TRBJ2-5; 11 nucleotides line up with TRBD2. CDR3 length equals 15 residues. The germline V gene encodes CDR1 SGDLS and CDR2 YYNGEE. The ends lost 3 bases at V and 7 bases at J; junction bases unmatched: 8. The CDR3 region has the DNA TGTGCCAGCAGCGGGGCTAGCGGGGGGCAACGGACCCAGTACTTC. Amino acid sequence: CASSGASGGQRTQYF.

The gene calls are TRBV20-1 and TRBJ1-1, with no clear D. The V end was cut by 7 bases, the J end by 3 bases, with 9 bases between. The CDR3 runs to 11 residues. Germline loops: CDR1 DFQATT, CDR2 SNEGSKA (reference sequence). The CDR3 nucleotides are TGCAGTGGGGCCGGGGACACTGAAGCTTTCTTT. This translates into CSGAGDTEAFF.

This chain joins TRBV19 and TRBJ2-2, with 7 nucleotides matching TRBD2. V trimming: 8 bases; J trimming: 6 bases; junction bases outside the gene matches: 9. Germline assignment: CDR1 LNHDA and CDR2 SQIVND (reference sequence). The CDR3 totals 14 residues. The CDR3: CASLGGTSPGELFF. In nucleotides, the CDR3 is TGTGCCAGTCTCGGGGGGACGTCCCCCGGGGAGCTGTTTTTT.